These 18 T cell receptor beta chains share one sample of origin, sequenced in a study of immune evolution from preneoplasia to lung adenocarcinoma. Repertoires were generated with immunoSEQ multiplex PCR, while TCRdb's copy carries only in-frame clones and drops some. This sample has some 7,800 clones; just under 75% occur once, and the top ten carry approximately 11%. The sequencing sample was made of FFPE lung adenocarcinoma in situ tissue. These receptors all stem from a donor at least 70 years old with lung adenocarcinoma. Some clones in this sample may be carry-over from other donors' samples.

The V and J genes are TRBV9 and TRBJ1-4; no clear D gene. The CDR3 length is 14 residues. Trimming shortened V by 3 bases and J by 3 bases, and 9 bases separated the two germline ends. The germline V gene has CDR1 SGDLS and CDR2 YYNGEE. CDR3 region: CASSEEAPNEKLFF. The CDR3 DNA reads TGTGCCAGCAGCGAGGAGGCCCCTAATGAAAAACTGTTTTTT.

The V call is TRBV30, the J call TRBJ1-2; possibly TRBD1 for D (6 bases). The germline V gene has CDR1 GTSNPN and CDR2 SVGIG (reference sequence). V was clipped by 1 base and J by 4 bases, with 13 bases between them. The CDR3 covers 14 residues. This CDR3 reads CAWSGGQNGYGYTF. CDR3 coding DNA: TGTGCCTGGAGTGGAGGACAGAACGGCTATGGCTACACCTTC.

The chain joins TRBV5-1 to TRBJ2-7; 8 bases are shared with TRBD1. From germline, CDR1 is SGHRS and CDR2 YFSETQ. The CDR3 totals 15 residues. The V gene end was trimmed by 0 bases and the J gene end by 3 bases; junction bases not matched to a gene: 5. CDR3 sequence reads: CASSLEGTGLYEQYF. The DNA of the CDR3 is TGCGCCAGCAGCTTGGAAGGGACAGGACTCTACGAGCAGTACTTC.

This clone was recorded a few times. Within the sample, other DNA sequences also encode this same CDR3. J is TRBJ1-5 and V is TRBV6-5; D perhaps matches TRBD1 (5 bases). The germline V gene has CDR1 MNHEY and CDR2 SVGAGI. The CDR3 totals 13 residues. Trimming removed 6 bases at V and 6 bases at J, with 12 bases between. Here the CDR3 DNA reads TGTGCCAGCAGCTTGGGACCGCCTCAGCCCCAGCATTTT. As protein: CASSLGPPQPQHF.

This clone is categorized as medium-sized (0.01 to 0.1%). V gene TRBV25-1 combines with J gene TRBJ1-2; D is possibly TRBD1 (6 bases). The germline V gene encodes CDR1 MGHDK and CDR2 SYGVNS. The CDR3 extends over 13 amino acids. V lost 4 bases, J lost 7 bases, and 13 bases lay in between. This CDR3 is CASSARTVSGYTF. CDR3 DNA: TGTGCCAGCAGTGCCAGGACAGTCAGTGGCTACACCTTC.

This chain uses TRBV7-3 with TRBJ2-3, with 9 bases aligning to TRBD2. V was pared by 5 bases and J by 0 bases, with 18 bases of the junction left unmatched. CDR3 size: 20 residues. The germline V gene has CDR1 SGHTA and CDR2 FQGTGA. CDR3 sequence (DNA): TGTGCCAGCAGCCCGCGGGGTAGCGGGGGATCCGAGGGTAGCACAGATACGCAGTATTTT. This translates into CASSPRGSGGSEGSTDTQYF.

The chain is built from TRBV10-1 and TRBJ1-4; D might be TRBD1 (5 bases). Trimming pared 3 bases from V and 0 bases from J, leaving 8 bases between. Germline CDR1 is WNHNN and CDR2 is SYGVQD (reference sequence). The CDR3 is 15 amino acids. The CDR3 protein is CASSEDSATNEKLFF. As DNA, the CDR3 is TGCGCCAGCAGTGAAGACAGCGCAACTAATGAAAAACTGTTTTTT.

The CDR3 spells CASSLGATGGYGYTF. Written as DNA, the CDR3 is TGCGCCAGCAGCTTGGGGGCAACAGGTGGTTATGGCTACACCTTC. The rearrangement links TRBV5-1 to TRBJ1-2, with D perhaps TRBD1 (5 bases). V was shortened by 0 bases and J by 5 bases, with 14 bases between the two germline ends. Germline V CDR1 and CDR2: SGHRS, YFSETQ. The CDR3 sequence is 15 residues long. Full variable domain (outside the CDR3, taken from reference TRBV5-1 and TRBJ1-2): KAGVTQTPRYLIKTRGQQVTLSCSPISGHRSVSWYQQTPGQGLQFLFEYFSETQRNKGNFPGRFSGRQFSNSRSEMNVSTLELGDSALYLCASSLGATGGYGYTFGSGTRLTVV.

The CDR3 loop reads CAISEAPAGANVLTF. The CDR3 nucleotides read TGTGCCATCAGTGAGGCTCCCGCTGGGGCCAACGTCCTGACTTTC. The rearrangement uses TRBV10-3 and TRBJ2-6; D is unclear. Looked up from germline, CDR1 is ENHRY and CDR2 is SYGVKD. The CDR3 covers 15 residues. Deletions cut 2 bases from V and 2 bases from J, with 7 bases between.

The J gene is TRBJ2-7, the V gene TRBV6-4; possibly TRBD1 or TRBD2 for D (5 bases each). Trimming stripped 7 bases from V and 2 bases from J, with 18 bases between. CDR1 and CDR2 (germline): MRHNA, SNTAGT. This CDR3 region has 15 residues. CDR3 in amino acids: CASTRPGTTPYEQYF. CDR3 coding DNA: TGTGCCAGCACCAGACCCGGGACCACACCCTACGAGCAGTACTTC.

The rearrangement joins TRBV6-1 to TRBJ1-4; D is undetermined. Trimming shortened V by 2 bases and J by 13 bases, and 14 bases separated the two germline ends. This CDR3 spans 13 amino acids. Germline V lookup: CDR1 MNHNS, CDR2 SASEGT. CDR3 sequence (DNA): TGTGCCAGCAGTGAACGGGAAAACGGTATACTGTTTTTT. It translates to CASSERENGILFF.

This sequence joins TRBV13 and TRBJ2-7, with D perhaps matching TRBD1 or TRBD2 (5 bases each). The CDR3 runs 13 residues. Trimming left V 5 bases short and J 7 bases short, with 15 bases between. The germline CDR1 and CDR2 sequences are PRHDT and FYEKMQ (reference sequence). The CDR3 coding sequence is TGTGCCAGCAGCCCGGGACGTTCAGGGGAGCAGTACTTC. Encoded protein: CASSPGRSGEQYF. Using reference TRBV13 and TRBJ2-7 for the parts outside the CDR3, the full variable domain is AAGVIQSPRHLIKEKRETATLKCYPIPRHDTVYWYQQGPGQDPQFLISFYEKMQSDKGSIPDRFSAQQFSDYHSELNMSSLELGDSALYFCASSPGRSGEQYFGPGTRLTVT.

The V gene is TRBV5-1, the J gene TRBJ2-7, with no clear D. CDR1 is SGHRS and CDR2 is YFSETQ in the germline V gene. There are 12 residues in the CDR3. Trimming left V 5 bases short and J 3 bases short, with 9 bases between. The CDR3 is CASRGWHYEQYF. The CDR3 DNA follows: TGCGCCAGCAGGGGCTGGCACTACGAGCAGTACTTC.

A remark on this clone: The junction shows a germline mismatch at one end, possibly a read error. J is TRBJ1-5 and V is TRBV7-7; D remains ambiguous. The germline gives CDR1 SSHAT, CDR2 FNYEAQ (reference sequence). This CDR3 region has 15 residues. The CDR3 bases are TGTGCTAGCAGCTTATATCGGCAAATAAATCAGCCCCAGCATTTT. It translates to CASSLYRQINQPQHF.

Regarding this clone: An end of the junction does not agree with germline; a read error may underlie this. CDR3: CANSLLGTRTDTQYF. The CDR3 nucleotides are TGTGCCAACAGCCTACTCGGGACTAGAACAGATACGCAGTATTTT. V is TRBV14 and J is TRBJ2-3; TRBD2 agrees at 8 bases. This CDR3 contains 15 residues. Germline values: CDR1 SGHDN, CDR2 FVKESK.

This clone ranks as medium-sized. This chain links TRBV27 with TRBJ2-5; 7 bases are shared with TRBD1. The CDR3 loop spans 17 amino acids. Germline assignment: CDR1 MNHEY and CDR2 SMNVEV (reference sequence). With 4 bases clipped from V and 4 bases from J, the junction kept 15 bases outside the gene matches. CDR3 DNA: TGTGCCAGCAGTTCCCCACGGAGGAAGGGGGCAAGAGAGACCCAGTACTTC. Its protein product is CASSSPRRKGARETQYF.

This chain joins TRBV7-2 and TRBJ2-3; D is possibly TRBD2 (6 bases). The germline V and J ends were trimmed by 5 bases and 4 bases, with 10 bases remaining between them. This CDR3 is 13 amino acids long. Germline loops: CDR1 SGHTA, CDR2 FQGNSA. CDR3 nucleotides: TGTGCCAGCAGCCGTTCTAGCGCAGATACGCAGTATTTT. It encodes CASSRSSADTQYF.

By share, this clone ranks as medium-sized. The chain uses TRBV2 and TRBJ1-5, with a possible D match to TRBD1 (6 bases). There are 13 residues in the CDR3. CDR1 and CDR2 from the germline V gene are SNHLY and FYNNEI. V lost 10 bases to trimming and J lost 9 bases, with 19 bases between them. The CDR3 is CATGTTKVTPQHF. CDR3 in DNA: TGTGCCACTGGGACAACAAAAGTCACGCCCCAGCATTTT.